The 19 T cell receptor beta chains below come from one sample, sequenced in a study of cytomegalovirus exposure and HLA in healthy donors. Clones were sequenced by immunoSEQ multiplex PCR, and TCRdb holds only the in-frame ones, with some missing. This table has around 150,000 clones, about 96% appearing once. Sequencing was performed on PBMCs. These receptors all stem from a woman younger than 30 in good health and CMV-seronegative.

This clone has only one observation. The CDR3 loop is CASSLGPGETLHF. DNA of the CDR3: TGTGCCAGCAGCTTAGGACCAGGGGAAACCCTCCACTTT. The chain employs TRBV7-6 and TRBJ1-6; D is possibly TRBD1 (6 bases). The germline V and J ends were trimmed by 1 base and 14 bases, with 12 bases remaining between them. CDR3 size: 13 residues. Per the germline V gene, CDR1 is SGHVS and CDR2 is FNYEAQ.

The V gene is TRBV2, the J gene TRBJ1-4; 9 bases are shared with TRBD1. The length of the CDR3 is 16 residues. The V gene end was trimmed by 8 bases and the J gene end by 3 bases; junction bases not matched to a gene: 10. Per germline, CDR1 SNHLY and CDR2 FYNNEI. The CDR3 nucleotides read TGTGCCAGCTGTACAGGGGGCGTATTTTCTAATGAAAAACTGTTTTTT. Translation: CASCTGGVFSNEKLFF.

The rearrangement uses TRBV29-1 and TRBJ2-1; D might be TRBD1 (6 bases). V gave up 5 bases and J gave up 9 bases, with 14 bases separating them. The CDR3 spans 12 residues. CDR1 is SQVTM and CDR2 is ANQGSEA in the germline V gene. CDR3: CSVLTGTREQFF. The CDR3 coding sequence is TGCAGCGTTTTAACAGGGACGCGTGAGCAGTTCTTC.

This clone has just a few counts. The chain combines TRBV27 with TRBJ1-6; D ambiguous. V was pared by 4 bases and J by 10 bases, with 17 bases between. This CDR3 has 15 amino acids. Germline assignment: CDR1 MNHEY and CDR2 SMNVEV (reference sequence). The CDR3 loop is CASSSPGPEASPLHF. The CDR3 bases are TGTGCCAGCAGTTCCCCGGGCCCGGAGGCGTCACCCCTCCACTTT.

The gene calls are TRBV19 and TRBJ1-5, with D possibly being TRBD1 (6 bases). The V end was cut by 7 bases, the J end by 6 bases, with 19 bases between. Germline values: CDR1 LNHDA, CDR2 SQIVND (reference sequence). The CDR3 extends over 15 amino acids. The CDR3 nucleotides are TGTGCCAGTACCACCCAGCTGGGGGCGGGTCAGCCCCAGCATTTT. Encoded protein: CASTTQLGAGQPQHF.

The J gene is TRBJ2-7, the V gene TRBV10-2, with TRBD1 as a possible D gene (5 bases). V lost 4 bases and J 3 bases, leaving 10 bases between the germline ends. Germline CDR1 reads WSHSY; CDR2 reads SAAADI. CDR3 length equals 13 residues. The CDR3 loop is CASSGGSYYEQYF. The CDR3 nucleotides are TGCGCCAGCAGTGGGGGCAGTTACTACGAGCAGTACTTC.

Here the CDR3 reads CASSQNAPTGAYEQYF. The CDR3, as DNA: TGCGCCAGCAGCCAAAACGCCCCAACCGGGGCCTACGAGCAGTACTTC. J is TRBJ2-7 and V is TRBV4-3; weak D call: TRBD2 (5 bases). CDR1 is LGHNA and CDR2 is YSLEER in the germline V gene. Trimming stripped 2 bases from V and 2 bases from J, with 16 bases between. This CDR3 region has 16 residues.

The chain carries TRBV2 and TRBJ1-2; 12 bases line up with TRBD1. CDR3 length equals 14 residues. Germline trimming cut 8 bases from V and 4 bases from J; bases unmatched to any gene: 5. Per germline, CDR1 SNHLY and CDR2 FYNNEI. CDR3 DNA sequence: TGTGCCAGCGAGGGACAGGGGGCTTTCTATGGCTACACCTTC. Translating it yields CASEGQGAFYGYTF. The variable domain in full, completed from reference TRBV2 and TRBJ1-2, reads EPEVTQTPSHQVTQMGQEVILRCVPISNHLYFYWYRQILGQKVEFLVSFYNNEISEKSEIFDDQFSVERPDGSNFTLKIRSTKLEDSAMYFCASEGQGAFYGYTFGSGTRLTVV.

This clone occurred once. V usage is TRBV7-3 and J usage is TRBJ2-2; TRBD2 might be the D (7 bases). CDR1 SGHTA and CDR2 FQGTGA come from the germline V gene. Trimming pared 5 bases from V and 3 bases from J, leaving 13 bases between. The CDR3 runs 15 residues. The DNA of the CDR3 is TGTGCCAGCAGCCCTCCGGGGGGCCACACCGGGGAGCTGTTTTTT. As protein: CASSPPGGHTGELFF.

This clone has a single count. The CDR3 sequence: CASRPGNNYGYTF. The CDR3 nucleotides read TGTGCCAGCAGGCCGGGAAACAACTATGGCTACACCTTC. The chain links TRBV27 to TRBJ1-2; D remains ambiguous. Trimming left V 6 bases short and J 2 bases short, with 10 bases between. Germline V gene sequence: CDR1 MNHEY, CDR2 SMNVEV (reference sequence). The CDR3 has 13 amino acids.

The J gene is TRBJ2-5, the V gene TRBV5-1; 7 positions match TRBD1. V shed 0 bases and J 5 bases; nucleotides not matched to a gene: 10. The CDR3 runs 16 residues. Germline CDR1 SGHRS, CDR2 YFSETQ. This CDR3 reads CASSLAPTGSMETQYF. DNA of the CDR3: TGCGCCAGCAGCTTGGCGCCGACAGGGTCGATGGAGACCCAGTACTTC. The full variable domain, its missing parts supplied by reference TRBV5-1 and TRBJ2-5, is KAGVTQTPRYLIKTRGQQVTLSCSPISGHRSVSWYQQTPGQGLQFLFEYFSETQRNKGNFPGRFSGRQFSNSRSEMNVSTLELGDSALYLCASSLAPTGSMETQYFGPGTRLLVL.

This chain joins TRBV29-1 and TRBJ1-3; unclear D gene. Germline V gene sequence: CDR1 SQVTM, CDR2 ANQGSEA. The CDR3 sequence is 12 residues long. V dropped 3 bases and J dropped 4 bases, with 7 bases sitting between them. The CDR3 reads CSVDGPGNTIYF. The CDR3 bases are TGCAGCGTTGATGGCCCCGGAAACACCATATATTTT.

This chain links TRBV5-4 with TRBJ1-1, with D perhaps matching TRBD1 (6 bases). Deletions cut 0 bases from V and 0 bases from J, with 12 bases between. The CDR3 extends over 16 amino acids. Germline V gene lookup returns CDR1 SGHNT and CDR2 YYREEE (reference sequence). CDR3 sequence: CASSLAGTLMNTEAFF. DNA of the CDR3: TGTGCCAGCAGCTTGGCCGGGACATTGATGAACACTGAAGCTTTCTTT.

The V gene is TRBV10-1, the J gene TRBJ1-2, with unresolved D. This CDR3 spans 13 amino acids. Germline loops: CDR1 WNHNN, CDR2 SYGVQD (reference sequence). V was shortened by 7 bases and J by 2 bases, with 11 bases between the two germline ends. This chain's CDR3 is CASITPGNYGYTF. CDR3 DNA sequence: TGCGCCAGCATTACCCCGGGGAACTATGGCTACACCTTC.

J is TRBJ2-1 and V is TRBV2; D is perhaps TRBD1 (7 bases). CDR3 length equals 16 residues. V was cut by 7 bases and J by 0 bases, with 16 bases left in between. Per germline, CDR1 SNHLY and CDR2 FYNNEI. The CDR3 DNA follows: TGTGCCAGCACCGTTTTGGAGGGGGCCTCCTACAATGAGCAGTTCTTC. This translates into CASTVLEGASYNEQFF.

This clone was observed once. The chain is built from TRBV9 and TRBJ2-1, with unresolved D. This CDR3 is built from 13 residues. Germline assignment: CDR1 SGDLS and CDR2 YYNGEE. The V end was cut by 3 bases, the J end by 6 bases, with 10 bases between. CDR3 protein: CASSETSVNEQFF. In DNA form, the CDR3 reads TGTGCCAGCAGCGAAACCAGTGTCAATGAGCAGTTCTTC.

The V and J genes are TRBV7-2 and TRBJ2-1; possibly TRBD2 for D (5 bases). This CDR3 contains 11 residues. V lost 1 base, J lost 13 bases, and 8 bases lay in between. Per germline, CDR1 SGHTA and CDR2 FQGNSA. CDR3: CASSLGTLQFF. As DNA, the CDR3 is TGTGCCAGCAGCTTAGGGACTCTACAGTTCTTC.

The V call is TRBV4-2, the J call TRBJ1-1, with D perhaps matching TRBD1 (5 bases). The CDR3 runs 16 residues. CDR1 is LGHNA, CDR2 YNFKEQ, per germline. V lost 0 bases and J 0 bases, leaving 11 bases between the germline ends. The CDR3 sequence: CASSQENNRMNTEAFF. The DNA for the CDR3 is TGTGCCAGCAGCCAAGAAAACAACAGGATGAACACTGAAGCTTTCTTT.

V gene TRBV4-2 combines with J gene TRBJ1-4; D is unresolved. Germline CDR1 and CDR2: LGHNA and YNFKEQ. Trimming left V 3 bases short and J 0 bases short, with 8 bases between. The CDR3 extends over 15 amino acids. CDR3 nucleotide sequence: TGTGCCAGCAGCCACCCGCAGGCAACTAATGAAAAACTGTTTTTT. Translated, it gives CASSHPQATNEKLFF.